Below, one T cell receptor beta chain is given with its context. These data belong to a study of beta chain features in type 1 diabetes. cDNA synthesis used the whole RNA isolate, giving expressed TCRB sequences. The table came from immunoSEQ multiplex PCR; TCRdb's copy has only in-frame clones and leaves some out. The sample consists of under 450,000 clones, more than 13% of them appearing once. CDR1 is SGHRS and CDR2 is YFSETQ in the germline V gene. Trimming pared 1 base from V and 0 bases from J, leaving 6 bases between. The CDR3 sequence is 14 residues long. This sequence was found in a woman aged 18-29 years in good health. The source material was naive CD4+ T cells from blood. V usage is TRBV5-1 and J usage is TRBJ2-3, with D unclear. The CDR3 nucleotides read TGCGCCAGCAGCTTGACAAGTAGCACAGATACGCAGTATTTT. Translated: CASSLTSSTDTQYF.